Following are 14 T cell receptor beta chains from one sample sequenced in a study of Ad26.COV2.S vaccination and SARS-CoV-2 variants. Generated by immunoSEQ multiplex PCR, the TCRdb table keeps only in-frame clones and is missing some. The sample shows 300,000 to 400,000 clones, about 85% of them seen only once. Treatment defined: about 20 received Ad26.COV2.S at low or high dose, single or two shots; about 5 received placebo; per-sample allocation not given. The samples date from day 63 after the first vaccine or placebo injection. The specimen comprised peripheral blood, sampled in a trial of Ad26.COV2.S vaccine versus placebo. These receptors were obtained from a person between 18 and 65 years old who received the Ad26.COV2.S COVID-19 vaccine or a placebo.

The chain uses TRBV7-9 and TRBJ1-3, with D unclear. V shed 1 base and J shed 4 bases, with 11 bases lying between them. CDR3 length: 15 amino acids. Germline assignment: CDR1 SEHNR and CDR2 FQNEAQ (reference sequence). CDR3 amino acids: CASSLGAGLGNTIYF. The CDR3 coding sequence is TGTGCCAGCAGCTTAGGAGCTGGATTGGGAAACACCATATATTTT.

The rearrangement joins TRBV2 to TRBJ1-4, with D perhaps matching TRBD1 (6 bases). This CDR3 region has 15 residues. Germline V gene data show CDR1 as SNHLY and CDR2 as FYNNEI. Trimming left V 7 bases short and J 8 bases short, with 20 bases between. The CDR3 region has the DNA TGTGCCAGCACCGAGGGGAGGGACACCCGAGAAAAACTGTTTTTT. It codes for CASTEGRDTREKLFF.

This chain connects TRBV6-5 to TRBJ1-1, with D possibly being TRBD1 (5 bases). Germline CDR1 and CDR2: MNHEY and SVGAGI. V lost 6 bases and J lost 5, with 16 bases in between. This CDR3 has 14 amino acids. CDR3 sequence: CASRSTDLETEAFF. Here the CDR3 DNA reads TGTGCCAGCAGGTCGACAGATTTGGAAACTGAAGCTTTCTTT.

The chain is built from TRBV10-3 and TRBJ2-3, with TRBD2 matching over 9 bases. Unmatched junction bases numbered 2, after V lost 2 bases and J lost 2 bases. The CDR3 length is 15 residues. Germline CDR1 is ENHRY and CDR2 is SYGVKD. This CDR3 is CAISETSGHTDTQYF. CDR3 nucleotide sequence: TGTGCCATCAGTGAGACTAGCGGGCACACAGATACGCAGTATTTT.

The V call is TRBV11-2, the J call TRBJ2-7; D uncertain. The CDR3 loop spans 12 amino acids. V shed 4 bases and J shed 4 bases, with 8 bases lying between them. From germline, CDR1 is SGHAT and CDR2 FQNNGV. This chain's CDR3 is CASSSDRYEQYF. CDR3 coding DNA: TGTGCCAGCAGCTCCGACCGTTACGAGCAGTACTTC.

V is TRBV30 and J is TRBJ2-5; D is unresolved. The V gene lost 0 bases and the J gene lost 2 bases, with 13 bases spanning the gap. Per germline, CDR1 GTSNPN and CDR2 SVGIG (reference sequence). The CDR3 covers 15 residues. The CDR3 region has the DNA TGTGCCTGGAGTGTACGGTTATCAGTACAAGAGACCCAGTACTTC. It specifies CAWSVRLSVQETQYF.

V usage is TRBV27 and J usage is TRBJ1-1; D perhaps matches TRBD1 (6 bases). The germline V and J ends were trimmed by 0 bases and 7 bases, with 6 bases remaining between them. Germline V gives CDR1 MNHEY, CDR2 SMNVEV (reference sequence). The CDR3 length is 12 residues. CDR3 residues: CASSLSGGEAFF. The CDR3 nucleotides read TGTGCCAGCAGTTTATCAGGGGGTGAAGCTTTCTTT.

This chain uses TRBV30 with TRBJ1-2, with D unclear. This CDR3 has 13 amino acids. Germline V lookup: CDR1 GTSNPN, CDR2 SVGIG (reference sequence). Trimming stripped 0 bases from V and 2 bases from J, with 7 bases between. CDR3 sequence reads: CAWSVDLNYGYTF. For the CDR3, the DNA is TGTGCCTGGAGTGTGGACTTAAACTATGGCTACACCTTC.

This clone appeared a single time. The V and J genes are TRBV4-1 and TRBJ2-7; D is possibly TRBD1 or TRBD2 (5 bases each). V was trimmed by 5 bases and J by 0 bases, leaving 17 bases between them. This CDR3 contains 16 residues. Germline-derived CDR1 and CDR2 are MGHRA and YSYEKL. For the CDR3, the DNA is TGCGCCAGCAGCGGACGGGATCCAGGGAGCTCCTACGAGCAGTACTTC. Its translation: CASSGRDPGSSYEQYF.

The chain combines TRBV25-1 with TRBJ2-7, with D possibly TRBD2 on 6 matching bases. The CDR3 has 14 amino acids. Deletions cut 2 bases from V and 4 bases from J, with 12 bases between. Germline lookup yields CDR1 MGHDK and CDR2 SYGVNS. CDR3 DNA sequence: TGTGCCAGCAGTGAAGTCGGGCGGGGATACGAGCAGTACTTC. The encoded protein is CASSEVGRGYEQYF.

This chain uses TRBV20-1 with TRBJ2-7; tentatively, D is TRBD1 (5 bases). This CDR3 contains 14 residues. V was cut by 3 bases and J by 2 bases, with 14 bases left in between. CDR1 DFQATT and CDR2 SNEGSKA come from the germline V gene (reference sequence). The CDR3 loop reads CSASQETETYEQYF. The CDR3 region has the DNA TGCAGTGCTAGTCAGGAGACAGAGACCTACGAGCAGTACTTC.

This clone was detected only a few times. This sequence joins TRBV28 and TRBJ1-1; 7 bases are a match to TRBD1. Germline V CDR1 and CDR2: MDHEN, SYDVKM. The CDR3 extends over 15 amino acids. J lost 1 base, V lost 9 bases, and 11 bases had no gene match. DNA of the CDR3: TGTGCCAGTAGAACTGACAGGGAGAGGAACACTGAAGCTTTCTTT. Its translation: CASRTDRERNTEAFF.

The chain has TRBV5-1 and TRBJ1-5; a possible D gene is TRBD1 (5 bases). In germline, CDR1 is SGHRS, CDR2 YFSETQ. There are 14 residues in the CDR3. V was clipped by 1 base and J by 2 bases, with 7 bases between them. The CDR3 nucleotides are TGCGCCAGCAGCTTGCAAGGGGGCAATCAGCCCCAGCATTTT. Protein: CASSLQGGNQPQHF.

The V and J genes are TRBV12-3 or TRBV12-4 and TRBJ2-7; tentatively, D is TRBD2 (6 bases). The V gene lost 4 bases and the J gene lost 10 bases, with 11 bases spanning the gap. The CDR3 is made up of 11 amino acids. The CDR3 DNA reads as TGTGCCAGCAGTTCCCGGGAGAGACAGTACTTC. Encoded protein: CASSSRERQYF.